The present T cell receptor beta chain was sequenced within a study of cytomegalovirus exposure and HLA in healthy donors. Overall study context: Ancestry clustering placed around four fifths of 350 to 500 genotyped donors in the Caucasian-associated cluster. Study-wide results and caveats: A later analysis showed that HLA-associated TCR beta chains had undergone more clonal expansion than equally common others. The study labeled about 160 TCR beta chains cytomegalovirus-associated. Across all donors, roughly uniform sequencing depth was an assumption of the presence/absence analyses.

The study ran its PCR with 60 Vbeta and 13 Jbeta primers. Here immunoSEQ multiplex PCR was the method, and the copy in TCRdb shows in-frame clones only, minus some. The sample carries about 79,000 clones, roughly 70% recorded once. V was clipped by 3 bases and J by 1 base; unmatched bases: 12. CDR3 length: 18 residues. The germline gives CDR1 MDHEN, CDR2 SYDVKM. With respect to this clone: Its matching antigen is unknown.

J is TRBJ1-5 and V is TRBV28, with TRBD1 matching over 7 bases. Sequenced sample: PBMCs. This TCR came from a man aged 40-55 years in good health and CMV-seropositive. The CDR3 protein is CASSLLGSPGQSNQPQHF. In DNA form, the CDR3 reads TGTGCCAGCAGTTTGTTAGGGAGCCCGGGACAGAGCAATCAGCCCCAGCATTTT.